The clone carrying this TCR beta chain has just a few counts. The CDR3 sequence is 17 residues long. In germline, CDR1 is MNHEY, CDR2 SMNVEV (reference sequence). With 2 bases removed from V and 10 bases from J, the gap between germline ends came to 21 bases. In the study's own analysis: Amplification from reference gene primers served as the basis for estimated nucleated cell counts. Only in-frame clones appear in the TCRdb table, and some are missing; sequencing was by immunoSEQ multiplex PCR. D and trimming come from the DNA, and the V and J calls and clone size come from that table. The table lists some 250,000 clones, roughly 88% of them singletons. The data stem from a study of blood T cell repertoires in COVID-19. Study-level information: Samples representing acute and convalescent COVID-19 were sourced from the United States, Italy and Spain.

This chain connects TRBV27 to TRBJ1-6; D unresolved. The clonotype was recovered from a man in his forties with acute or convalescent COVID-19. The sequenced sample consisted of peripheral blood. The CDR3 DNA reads TGTGCCAGCAGTTTACTAGGGAGGTCAGCTCGAGGGTCACCCCTCCACTTT. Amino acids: CASSLLGRSARGSPLHF.